The T cell receptor beta chain described here comes from a study of Graves' ophthalmopathy and Graves' hyperthyroidism. Study conclusions and caveats: Separation of ophthalmopathy from stable hyperthyroidism was achieved by a 13-signature model, at around 90% sensitivity and just over 80% specificity. Both an approximately 70% sensitivity and an approximately 72% specificity characterized the model's predictions of ophthalmopathy progression.

RNA transcripts yielded amplified TCR beta CDR3 regions. An opening RT-PCR round employed HTBI primers and preceded a second-round multiplex PCR. TCRdb itself ran the multiplex PCR reads through MiXCR, one entry per CDR3 protein. The sample has about 400,000 distinct CDR3 sequences; 15% to 20% are singletons. Where ophthalmopathy was present, donors had moderate-to-severe activity, CAS ≥3, NOSPECS ≥4 and duration under 3 months. Trimming shortened V by 6 bases and J by 1 base, and 9 bases separated the two germline ends. This CDR3 has 13 amino acids. The V gene's germline CDR1 is MNHEY and CDR2 SVGAGI. Worth noting for this clonotype: Its matching antigen is unknown.

This receptor was taken from a woman in her late teens or twenties with Graves' ophthalmopathy. This chain connects TRBV6-5 to TRBJ1-1; no clear D. The sequenced sample consisted of peripheral blood. The CDR3 loop is CASRYYTNTEAFF. CDR3 coding DNA: TGTGCCAGCAGGTATTACACGAACACTGAAGCTTTCTTT.